This TCR beta chain was captured by sequencing in a study of OX40 agonist ivuxolimab in advanced cancers. On the study more broadly: People who had prior anti-PD-1, anti-PD-L1 or anti-CTLA-4 therapy could take part, and 35% to 50% had some. Broader study findings: The investigators did not determine what antigen specificity the expanded peripheral T cells had.

CDR3 length equals 15 residues. CDR1 and CDR2 (germline): SGHTA, FQGTGA. For this clone: Its target is unknown.

This table comes from immunoSEQ multiplex PCR, and its TCRdb copy is limited to in-frame clones, with some not included. The sample carries 6,500 to 9,000 clones, less than 90% recorded once. The source of this sequence is an adult with an advanced solid tumor such as melanoma, head and neck, liver or kidney cancer. The chain joins TRBV7-3 to TRBJ2-5; 8 bases fit TRBD1. The J call is uncertain, as TRBJ2-7 better fits the DNA end. The input for sequencing was CD4+ or CD8+ T cells sorted from blood, taken in a trial of the OX40 agonist ivuxolimab. As DNA, the CDR3 is TGTGCCAGCAGCCTCACAGGGGGGTCCTCCTACGAGCAGTACTTC. Its translation: CASSLTGGSSYEQYF.